The next 22 T cell receptor beta chains were all read from a single sample in a study of blood T cell repertoires in COVID-19. TCRdb's copy holds only in-frame clones and misses some; the assay was immunoSEQ multiplex PCR. The data show under 200,000 clones, approximately 73% seen once. The specimen sequenced was peripheral blood. These receptors originate from a woman of 80 years or more with acute or convalescent COVID-19.

The rearrangement joins TRBV30 to TRBJ1-2, with TRBD1 identical over 10 bases. Germline assignment: CDR1 GTSNPN and CDR2 SVGIG (reference sequence). With 5 bases clipped from V and 7 bases from J, the junction kept 13 bases outside the gene matches. The CDR3 covers 15 residues. The CDR3 region is CAWSRTGGRPAGYTF. CDR3 DNA sequence: TGTGCCTGGTCCCGGACAGGGGGTCGTCCTGCTGGCTACACCTTC.

The rearrangement links TRBV7-2 to TRBJ1-5; D unresolved. This CDR3 is 15 amino acids long. Germline CDR1 reads SGHTA; CDR2 reads FQGNSA. V was clipped by 2 bases and J by 1 base, with 9 bases between them. The CDR3, as DNA: TGTGCCAGCAGCTTAACCGGTTTGAGCAATCAGCCCCAGCATTTT. Translated, it gives CASSLTGLSNQPQHF.

This clone appeared a few times. V usage is TRBV19 and J usage is TRBJ2-2, with D perhaps matching TRBD1 (6 bases). Germline V gives CDR1 LNHDA, CDR2 SQIVND (reference sequence). V was clipped by 0 bases and J by 5 bases, with 10 bases between them. The CDR3 loop spans 15 amino acids. The CDR3 bases are TGTGCCAGTAGTATAGACAGGGGAGTTACCGGGGAGCTGTTTTTT. This sequence encodes CASSIDRGVTGELFF.

The chain links TRBV6-2 or TRBV6-3 to TRBJ1-1; D gene uncertain. The CDR3 is 12 amino acids. From germline, CDR1 is MNHEY and CDR2 SVGEGT. Trimming took off 2 bases at V and 11 bases at J, with 12 bases between the two ends. DNA of the CDR3: TGTGCCAGCAGTTACCTAGAGGGTGGCGCTTTCTTT. Translation: CASSYLEGGAFF.

This clone has just a few counts. The chain is built from TRBV3-1 (or the pseudogene TRBV3-2) and TRBJ2-2; no clear D. With 4 bases removed from V and 0 bases from J, the gap between germline ends came to 6 bases. CDR3 length equals 14 residues. Germline values: CDR1 LGHDT, CDR2 YNNKEL (reference sequence). In DNA, the CDR3 is TGTGCCAGCAGCCCCGTCGCGAACACCGGGGAGCTGTTTTTT. Protein product: CASSPVANTGELFF.

To note about this clone: The sample has other DNA sequences that encode this CDR3 too. V is TRBV5-1 and J is TRBJ1-3; D perhaps matches TRBD1 (5 bases). CDR1 and CDR2 from the germline V gene are SGHRS and YFSETQ. This CDR3 contains 16 residues. V shed 0 bases and J shed 2 bases, with 12 bases lying between them. The CDR3 nucleotides read TGCGCCAGCAGCTTGGCGGGCCAGGGTGCTGGAAACACCATATATTTT. Its protein product is CASSLAGQGAGNTIYF.

This chain connects TRBV5-4 to TRBJ2-4; tentatively, D is TRBD1 (5 bases). CDR3 length: 16 residues. Germline V lookup: CDR1 SGHNT, CDR2 YYREEE (reference sequence). Trimming shortened V by 0 bases and J by 2 bases, and 12 bases separated the two germline ends. CDR3 coding DNA: TGTGCCAGCAGCTTGGTACAGGCCGGGTCCAAAAACATTCAGTACTTC. It yields the protein CASSLVQAGSKNIQYF.

The chain uses TRBV4-3 and TRBJ1-1; D is unresolved. CDR1 is LGHNA, CDR2 YSLEER, per germline. The V gene lost 1 base and the J gene lost 11 bases, with 14 bases spanning the gap. This CDR3 region has 13 residues. This CDR3 is CASSQALPGRAFF. The CDR3 bases are TGCGCCAGCAGCCAAGCCCTCCCGGGTCGCGCTTTCTTT.

The chain recombines TRBV10-3 with TRBJ2-3, with 7 bases matching TRBD1. After removal of 0 bases from V and 0 bases from J, the junction contained 3 bases not matched to a gene. The CDR3 sequence is 16 residues long. CDR1 ENHRY and CDR2 SYGVKD come from the germline V gene. The chain's CDR3 is CAISESRDRSTDTQYF. Here the CDR3 DNA reads TGTGCCATCAGTGAGTCTAGGGACAGAAGCACAGATACGCAGTATTTT.

The CDR3: CASSQPDRASGVAQETQYF. CDR3 sequence (DNA): TGTGCCAGCAGCCAACCTGACAGGGCTAGCGGGGTAGCACAAGAGACCCAGTACTTC. The V gene is TRBV4-2, the J gene TRBJ2-5; 9 bases align to TRBD2. The CDR3 contains 19 residues. The V gene end was trimmed by 2 bases and the J gene end by 2 bases; junction bases not matched to a gene: 15. The germline V gene has CDR1 LGHNA and CDR2 YNFKEQ.

J is TRBJ2-3 and V is TRBV6-5, with 10 bases aligning to TRBD1. Germline loops: CDR1 MNHEY, CDR2 SVGAGI. The CDR3 loop spans 15 amino acids. Unmatched junction bases numbered 8, after V lost 8 bases and J lost 3 bases. The CDR3 DNA follows: TGTGCCAGCCGTTTCTCGGGACAGGGGACAGATACGCAGTATTTT. Its protein product is CASRFSGQGTDTQYF.

The chain joins TRBV19 to TRBJ1-6; TRBD1 aligns across 7 bases. Germline V gene data show CDR1 as LNHDA and CDR2 as SQIVND (reference sequence). The CDR3 contains 15 residues. Germline trimming cut 8 bases from V and 8 bases from J; bases unmatched to any gene: 12. The CDR3 sequence is CASARDRNRDSPLHF. The CDR3 nucleotides are TGTGCCAGTGCTAGGGACAGAAACAGGGATTCACCCCTCCACTTT.

The chain has TRBV10-2 and TRBJ2-3; weak D call: TRBD1 (5 bases). Germline CDR1 reads WSHSY; CDR2 reads SAAADI. CDR3 length: 13 residues. The CDR3 here is CAAIAQGTDTQYF. The CDR3 DNA sequence: TGCGCGGCCATTGCACAGGGCACAGATACGCAGTATTTT.

CDR3 region: CASSSQIAGGSYEQYF. In DNA, the CDR3 is TGTGCCAGCAGCTCGCAAATAGCGGGGGGGTCCTACGAGCAGTACTTC. The gene calls are TRBV7-2 and TRBJ2-7; 11 bases agree with TRBD2. The CDR3 runs 16 residues. CDR1 and CDR2 (germline): SGHTA, FQGNSA. The ends lost 4 bases at V and 1 base at J; junction bases unmatched: 6.

The chain has TRBV27 and TRBJ1-5; weak D call: TRBD1 (6 bases). The V end lost 2 bases, the J end lost 4 bases, and 12 bases lay between the germline ends. This CDR3 is built from 15 residues. Germline values: CDR1 MNHEY, CDR2 SMNVEV (reference sequence). CDR3 nucleotides: TGTGCCAGCAGTTTAGCGGCAGGGGCGAATCAGCCCCAGCATTTT. Its translation: CASSLAAGANQPQHF.

The genes are TRBV3-1 (or the pseudogene TRBV3-2) and TRBJ1-4; no clear D gene. V lost 4 bases, J lost 8 bases, and 11 bases lay in between. This CDR3 has 13 residues. Per germline, CDR1 LGHDT and CDR2 YNNKEL (reference sequence). The CDR3 nucleotides read TGTGCCAGCAGCCGGGCAGCCGAGGAAAAACTGTTTTTT. Its protein product is CASSRAAEEKLFF.

V is TRBV3-1 (or the pseudogene TRBV3-2) and J is TRBJ2-2; 7 bases are shared with TRBD2. After removal of 1 base from V and 4 bases from J, the junction contained 12 bases not matched to a gene. The CDR3 is 18 residues long. The V gene's germline CDR1 is LGHDT and CDR2 YNNKEL (reference sequence). In nucleotides, the CDR3 is TGTGCCAGCAGCCAAGTCTATGTACGCGGGGGTGTCACCGGGGAGCTGTTTTTT. Its translation: CASSQVYVRGGVTGELFF.

This clone was seen a handful of times. The chain uses TRBV6-2 or TRBV6-3 and TRBJ2-3; possible D gene TRBD2, 6 bases. Germline V CDR1 and CDR2: MNHEY, SVGEGT. CDR3 length: 17 amino acids. The V end lost 0 bases, the J end lost 2 bases, and 15 bases lay between the germline ends. This chain's CDR3 is CASSYSTTLADTDTQYF. The CDR3 DNA follows: TGTGCCAGCAGTTACTCTACAACACTAGCAGACACAGATACGCAGTATTTT.

The J gene is TRBJ2-7, the V gene TRBV19, with D perhaps TRBD1 (6 bases). Germline V gene lookup returns CDR1 LNHDA and CDR2 SQIVND (reference sequence). V shed 1 base and J shed 2 bases, with 15 bases lying between them. This CDR3 comprises 16 residues. Here the CDR3 DNA reads TGTGCCAGTAGTATAGCCCCACAGGGCGCGGCCTACGAGCAGTACTTC. Translation gives CASSIAPQGAAYEQYF.

CDR3 sequence: CASRNSPSSYEQYF. The CDR3 nucleotides are TGTGCCAGCAGAAACAGCCCTTCCTCCTACGAGCAGTACTTC. The chain combines TRBV27 with TRBJ2-7; D gene unclear. The ends were cut back, 6 bases at V and 0 bases at J, with 12 bases in the middle. Germline V gene data show CDR1 as MNHEY and CDR2 as SMNVEV (reference sequence). The CDR3 length is 14 residues.

The V gene is TRBV5-1, the J gene TRBJ1-5; D gene ambiguous. Per the germline V gene, CDR1 is SGHRS and CDR2 is YFSETQ. This CDR3 spans 14 amino acids. Trimming stripped 0 bases from V and 1 base from J, with 5 bases between. CDR3 sequence reads: CASSLGQSNQPQHF. For the CDR3, the DNA is TGCGCCAGCAGCTTGGGGCAGAGCAATCAGCCCCAGCATTTT. Full variable domain (missing parts from reference TRBV5-1 and TRBJ1-5): KAGVTQTPRYLIKTRGQQVTLSCSPISGHRSVSWYQQTPGQGLQFLFEYFSETQRNKGNFPGRFSGRQFSNSRSEMNVSTLELGDSALYLCASSLGQSNQPQHFGDGTRLSIL.

Here the CDR3 DNA reads TGTGCCAGCAGCTTAAATGATCGCGGCCCCTGGGGACAGCACACCGGGGAGCTGTTTTTT. Its translation: CASSLNDRGPWGQHTGELFF. V gene TRBV7-3 combines with J gene TRBJ2-2; 7 nucleotides agree with TRBD1. Trimming at V came to 1 base and at J to 3 bases, leaving 17 bases not matched to a gene. This CDR3 region has 20 residues. The germline gives CDR1 SGHTA, CDR2 FQGTGA.